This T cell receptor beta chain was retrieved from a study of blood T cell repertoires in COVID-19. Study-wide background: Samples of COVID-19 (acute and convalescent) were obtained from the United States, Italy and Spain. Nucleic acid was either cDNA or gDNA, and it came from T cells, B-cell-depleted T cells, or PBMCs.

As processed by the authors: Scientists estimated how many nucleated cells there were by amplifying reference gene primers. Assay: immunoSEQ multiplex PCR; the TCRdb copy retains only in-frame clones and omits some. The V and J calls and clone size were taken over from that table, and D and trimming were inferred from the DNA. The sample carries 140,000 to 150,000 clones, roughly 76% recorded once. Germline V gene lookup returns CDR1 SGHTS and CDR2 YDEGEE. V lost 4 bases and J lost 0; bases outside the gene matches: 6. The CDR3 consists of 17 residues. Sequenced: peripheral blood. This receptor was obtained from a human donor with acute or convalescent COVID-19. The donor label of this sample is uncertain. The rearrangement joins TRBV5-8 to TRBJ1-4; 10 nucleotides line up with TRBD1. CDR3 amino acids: CASSIPGQGTTNEKLFF. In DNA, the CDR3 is TGTGCCAGCAGCATTCCGGGACAGGGGACAACTAATGAAAAACTGTTTTTT.